Listed below are T cell receptor beta chains from one sample, sequenced in a study of T cells in Graves' hyperthyroidism and ophthalmopathy. One entry per CDR3 protein results from TCRdb running MiXCR on the multiplex PCR reads. Here the sample spans about 350,000 distinct CDR3 sequences, 15% to 20% being singletons. The sequenced material came from blood. Source of these receptors: a woman aged 40-49 years with Graves' ophthalmopathy. Each CDR3 is given with its conserved first and last residue. D genes are given only for firm matches. Expanded clones are given a class, and other clones once, few, many or no size at all.

V gene	D gene	J gene	clone size	CDR3 protein	CDR3 DNA
TRBV7-2	.	TRBJ2-7	many	CASSREQVSPSSYEQYF	TGTGCCAGCAGCAGAGAACAGGTTTCACCGAGTTCGTACGAGCAGTACTTC
TRBV6-1	.	TRBJ1-5	many	CASSEAEQSLWQPQHF	TGTGCCAGCAGTGAAGCGGAACAGTCGTTGTGGCAGCCCCAGCATTTT
TRBV24-1	.	TRBJ2-5	many	CATTESMDSSLTQETQYF	TGTGCCACCACCGAATCCATGGACAGTTCACTAACCCAAGAGACCCAGTACTTC
TRBV10-3	.	TRBJ2-4	many	CAISEGSGNSNIQYF	TGTGCCATCAGTGAGGGTTCGGGAAACAGCAACATTCAGTACTTC
TRBV11-2	.	TRBJ1-1	many	CASRQRNTEAFF	TGTGCCAGCAGACAGCGAAACACTGAAGCTTTCTTT
TRBV10-3	.	TRBJ1-5	.	CAISESIGLGNQPQHF	TGTGCCATCAGTGAGTCGATAGGGTTGGGCAATCAGCCCCAGCATTTT
TRBV18	.	TRBJ2-2	few	CASSPDGDTGELFF	TGTGCCAGCTCACCCGACGGGGACACCGGGGAGCTGTTTTTT
TRBV19	.	TRBJ2-2	many	CASTGRVNSGNTGELFF	TGTGCCAGTACGGGCCGAGTCAATTCAGGCAACACCGGGGAGCTGTTTTTT
TRBV7-8	TRBD1	TRBJ1-2	many	CASSLDDRGAYGYTF	TGTGCCAGCAGCTTAGACGACAGGGGTGCCTATGGCTACACCTTC
TRBV5-1	.	TRBJ1-1	many	CASSLDLGIEAFF	TGCGCCAGCAGCTTGGACTTGGGGATAGAAGCTTTCTTT
TRBV28	TRBD2	TRBJ2-5	many	CASSPSGGSRETQYF	TGTGCCAGCAGCCCTTCGGGCGGGAGCCGAGAGACCCAGTACTTC
TRBV6-1	TRBD1	TRBJ2-7	many	CASNDRDRGYEQYF	TGTGCCAGCAATGACCGGGACAGGGGCTACGAGCAGTACTTC
TRBV27	.	TRBJ2-7	many	CASRPRGEIYEQYF	TGTGCCAGCAGACCTCGCGGGGAGATCTACGAGCAGTACTTC
TRBV20-1	.	TRBJ1-6	many	CSATPVFGGGNSPLHF	TGCAGTGCTACCCCAGTCTTCGGTGGAGGGAATTCACCCCTCCACTTT
TRBV12-3/TRBV12-4	TRBD2	TRBJ2-2	many	CASSPTSVTGELFF	TGTGCCAGCAGCCCGACTAGCGTGACCGGGGAGCTGTTTTTT
TRBV4-1	TRBD1	TRBJ1-1	many	CASSRVTGIGGTEAFF	TGCGCCAGCAGCCGAGTGACAGGGATTGGGGGCACTGAAGCTTTCTTT
TRBV10-3	.	TRBJ2-5	many	CAISENPGWETQYF	TGTGCCATCAGTGAGAACCCGGGGTGGGAGACCCAGTACTTC
TRBV19	TRBD1	TRBJ1-3	many	CASYPGQYSGNTIYF	TGTGCCAGTTACCCGGGACAGTATTCTGGAAACACCATATATTTT
TRBV28	.	TRBJ1-2	many	CASSSRLAAYGYTF	TGTGCCAGCAGTTCACGGCTTGCGGCTTATGGCTACACCTTC
TRBV6-2/TRBV6-3	TRBD1	TRBJ1-5	many	CASSLQGAWQPQHF	TGTGCCAGCAGCCTACAGGGGGCTTGGCAGCCCCAGCATTTT
TRBV28	.	TRBJ1-1	many	CASIKGGKGNTEAFF	TGTGCCAGCATAAAGGGGGGGAAGGGGAACACTGAAGCTTTCTTT
TRBV11-2	.	TRBJ1-1	many	CVSSTGTRGTEAFF	TGTGTCAGCAGTACCGGGACCCGGGGCACTGAAGCTTTCTTT
TRBV10-2	.	TRBJ2-7	many	CASNDRREQYF	TGCGCCAGCAACGACAGACGGGAGCAGTACTTC
TRBV15	TRBD1	TRBJ2-7	.	CATSRGRQGVVDEQYF	TGTGCCACCAGCAGGGGTAGACAGGGTGTCGTCGACGAGCAGTACTTC
TRBV12-3/TRBV12-4	.	TRBJ2-5	many	CASSSTSQETQYF	TGTGCCAGCAGTTCGACTAGTCAAGAGACCCAGTACTTC
TRBV2	TRBD2	TRBJ2-3	many	CATRSGIRGGATDTQYF	TGTGCCACCCGGTCGGGGATCCGCGGGGGGGCCACAGATACGCAGTATTTT
TRBV7-2	.	TRBJ2-5	many	CASSSGGHQETQYF	TGTGCCAGCAGCTCCGGGGGCCACCAAGAGACCCAGTACTTC
TRBV25-1	.	TRBJ1-2	many	CASIGDYGYTF	TGTGCCAGCATTGGGGACTATGGCTACACCTTC
TRBV10-3	.	TRBJ1-2	many	CAISESRGENYGYTF	TGTGCCATCAGTGAGTCAAGGGGGGAAAACTATGGCTACACCTTC